These T cell receptor beta chains were read from a single sample in a study of OX40 agonist ivuxolimab in advanced cancers. Sequencing was performed with immunoSEQ multiplex PCR; in TCRdb, only in-frame clones are kept and a portion is missing. The sample has under 25,000 clones, roughly 82% seen once. The sequencing here drew on CD4+ or CD8+ T cells sorted from blood, taken in a trial of the OX40 agonist ivuxolimab. The receptor source for this set is an adult with an advanced solid tumor such as melanoma, head and neck, liver or kidney cancer. Each CDR3 is given with its conserved first and last residue. Fields, in order: D gene, clone size, V gene, J gene, CDR3 protein, CDR3 DNA. The D gene is left open where the match is weak. Some rows have no size entry. The others give once, few or many, or a class for an expanded clone.

d_call: TRBD1
clone_size: -
v_call: TRBV9
j_call: TRBJ2-5
cdr3_aa: CASSASGTGGETQYF
cdr3_nt: TGTGCCAGCAGCGCCTCCGGGACAGGGGGGGAGACCCAGTACTTC

d_call: TRBD1
clone_size: -
v_call: TRBV5-4
j_call: TRBJ1-4
cdr3_aa: CASSPGQGSRTNEKLFF
cdr3_nt: TGTGCCAGCAGCCCGGGACAGGGAAGCCGGACTAATGAAAAACTGTTTTTT

d_call: -
clone_size: -
v_call: TRBV19
j_call: TRBJ2-7
cdr3_aa: CASSESWLSYEQYF
cdr3_nt: TGTGCCAGTAGTGAATCCTGGCTCTCCTACGAGCAGTACTTC

d_call: -
clone_size: -
v_call: TRBV5-1
j_call: TRBJ2-7
cdr3_aa: CASSLETASEQYF
cdr3_nt: TGCGCCAGCAGCTTGGAGACAGCGAGCGAGCAGTACTTC

d_call: -
clone_size: -
v_call: TRBV15
j_call: TRBJ2-5
cdr3_aa: CATSRTGRWETQYF
cdr3_nt: TGTGCCACCAGCAGAACAGGGAGATGGGAGACCCAGTACTTC

d_call: TRBD2
clone_size: -
v_call: TRBV27
j_call: TRBJ2-7
cdr3_aa: CATRTSRGNFYEQYF
cdr3_nt: TGTGCCACCCGGACTAGCCGGGGGAATTTCTACGAGCAGTACTTC

d_call: TRBD2
clone_size: -
v_call: TRBV6-1
j_call: TRBJ2-1
cdr3_aa: CASSRTGGRIEQFF
cdr3_nt: TGTGCCAGCAGCCGAACGGGGGGGAGAATAGAGCAGTTCTTC

d_call: -
clone_size: -
v_call: TRBV5-1
j_call: TRBJ2-5
cdr3_aa: CASSLVDGWTQETQYF
cdr3_nt: TGCGCCAGCAGCTTGGTTGACGGTTGGACCCAAGAGACCCAGTACTTC

d_call: -
clone_size: -
v_call: TRBV5-1
j_call: TRBJ2-7
cdr3_aa: CASSLEQGGYEQYF
cdr3_nt: TGCGCCAGCAGCTTGGAGCAGGGTGGCTACGAGCAGTACTTC

d_call: -
clone_size: -
v_call: TRBV11-2
j_call: TRBJ1-1
cdr3_aa: CASSFLIGWTEAFF
cdr3_nt: TGTGCCAGCAGCTTTTTAATAGGGTGGACTGAAGCTTTCTTT

d_call: -
clone_size: -
v_call: TRBV2
j_call: TRBJ1-5
cdr3_aa: CASSEAGVGLQPQHF
cdr3_nt: TGTGCCAGCAGTGAAGCGGGGGTAGGCCTTCAGCCCCAGCATTTT

d_call: TRBD1
clone_size: -
v_call: TRBV19
j_call: TRBJ2-5
cdr3_aa: CASSAWGTGQETQYF
cdr3_nt: TGTGCCAGTAGTGCCTGGGGGACAGGTCAAGAGACCCAGTACTTC

d_call: -
clone_size: -
v_call: TRBV11-1
j_call: TRBJ2-7
cdr3_aa: CASSLEQGYYEQYF
cdr3_nt: TGTGCCAGCAGCTTAGAACAGGGATACTACGAGCAGTACTTC

d_call: TRBD2
clone_size: -
v_call: TRBV11-2
j_call: TRBJ2-7
cdr3_aa: CASSSSLRTSRPYEQYF
cdr3_nt: TGTGCCAGCAGCTCTTCTCTTCGGACTAGCAGGCCCTACGAGCAGTACTTC

d_call: -
clone_size: -
v_call: TRBV4-1
j_call: TRBJ2-1
cdr3_aa: CASSQVAVYSYNEQFF
cdr3_nt: TGCGCCAGCAGCCAAGTGGCGGTCTACTCCTACAATGAGCAGTTCTTC

d_call: TRBD2
clone_size: -
v_call: TRBV4-2
j_call: TRBJ2-7
cdr3_aa: CASSQGGTSFSEQYF
cdr3_nt: TGTGCCAGCAGCCAGGGGGGGACTAGCTTTTCCGAGCAGTACTTC

d_call: -
clone_size: few
v_call: TRBV19
j_call: TRBJ1-1
cdr3_aa: CASSRVKDHNTEAFF
cdr3_nt: TGTGCCAGTAGTAGGGTTAAGGACCACAACACTGAAGCTTTCTTT

d_call: -
clone_size: -
v_call: TRBV6-6
j_call: TRBJ1-2
cdr3_aa: CASSYSVALNYGYTF
cdr3_nt: TGTGCCAGCAGTTACTCGGTGGCCCTAAACTATGGCTACACCTTC

d_call: TRBD2
clone_size: once
v_call: TRBV7-9
j_call: TRBJ2-1
cdr3_aa: CASTILPGTSGSRRDEQFF
cdr3_nt: TGTGCCAGCACGATTCTTCCAGGGACTAGCGGGAGTCGACGGGATGAGCAGTTCTTC

d_call: TRBD2
clone_size: -
v_call: TRBV5-4
j_call: TRBJ2-1
cdr3_aa: CASSPRTSGYNEQFF
cdr3_nt: TGTGCCAGCAGTCCTAGGACTAGCGGATACAATGAGCAGTTCTTC

d_call: TRBD1
clone_size: -
v_call: TRBV18
j_call: TRBJ1-1
cdr3_aa: CASSPPGQVYTEAFF
cdr3_nt: TGTGCCAGCTCTCCGCCGGGACAGGTGTACACTGAAGCTTTCTTT

d_call: TRBD1
clone_size: -
v_call: TRBV13
j_call: TRBJ2-1
cdr3_aa: CASIDRGLSYNEQFF
cdr3_nt: TGTGCCAGCATCGACAGGGGATTAAGCTACAATGAGCAGTTCTTC

d_call: -
clone_size: -
v_call: TRBV7-9
j_call: TRBJ2-2
cdr3_aa: CASSAGEANTGELFF
cdr3_nt: TGTGCCAGCAGCGCCGGTGAGGCGAACACCGGGGAGCTGTTTTTT

d_call: -
clone_size: -
v_call: TRBV30
j_call: TRBJ2-7
cdr3_aa: CAWSWGLVEQYF
cdr3_nt: TGTGCCTGGAGTTGGGGACTTGTCGAGCAGTACTTC

d_call: TRBD1
clone_size: -
v_call: TRBV27
j_call: TRBJ1-6
cdr3_aa: CASSFGQGGNSPLHF
cdr3_nt: TGTGCCAGCAGTTTCGGACAGGGGGGTAATTCACCCCTCCACTTT

d_call: -
clone_size: -
v_call: TRBV7-9
j_call: TRBJ2-7
cdr3_aa: CASSPPGTREQYF
cdr3_nt: TGTGCCAGCAGCCCCCCCGGGACGAGGGAGCAGTACTTC

d_call: TRBD2
clone_size: -
v_call: TRBV7-2
j_call: TRBJ2-7
cdr3_aa: CASSPLKSGSTYEQYF
cdr3_nt: TGTGCCAGCAGCCCCCTCAAGAGCGGGAGTACCTACGAGCAGTACTTC

d_call: -
clone_size: -
v_call: TRBV13
j_call: TRBJ2-7
cdr3_aa: CASSLGVYEQYF
cdr3_nt: TGTGCCAGCAGCTTAGGGGTCTACGAGCAGTACTTC

d_call: -
clone_size: -
v_call: TRBV4-2
j_call: TRBJ1-2
cdr3_aa: CASSLAPSVDNGYTF
cdr3_nt: TGTGCCAGCAGCCTAGCCCCATCGGTAGATAATGGCTACACCTTC

d_call: -
clone_size: -
v_call: TRBV5-1
j_call: TRBJ2-5
cdr3_aa: CASSGGGWETQYF
cdr3_nt: TGCGCCAGCAGCGGGGGGGGCTGGGAGACCCAGTACTTC

d_call: -
clone_size: -
v_call: TRBV19
j_call: TRBJ2-4
cdr3_aa: CASSIDGGRGYF
cdr3_nt: TGTGCCAGTAGTATAGACGGGGGTCGGGGATACTTC

d_call: -
clone_size: -
v_call: TRBV15
j_call: TRBJ2-2
cdr3_aa: CATSRSFSTGELFF
cdr3_nt: TGTGCCACCAGCAGATCCTTTAGCACCGGGGAGCTGTTTTTT

d_call: -
clone_size: medium-sized
v_call: TRBV28
j_call: TRBJ2-7
cdr3_aa: CASQTPAERFEQYF
cdr3_nt: TGTGCCAGCCAAACCCCAGCGGAGAGGTTCGAGCAGTACTTC

d_call: -
clone_size: -
v_call: TRBV5-6
j_call: TRBJ2-1
cdr3_aa: CASSLWGADEQFF
cdr3_nt: TGTGCCAGCAGCTTGTGGGGGGCTGATGAGCAGTTCTTC

d_call: TRBD2
clone_size: medium-sized
v_call: TRBV11-2
j_call: TRBJ2-7
cdr3_aa: CASSPSLPGEGLFYEQYF
cdr3_nt: TGTGCCAGCAGCCCAAGCTTGCCGGGGGAGGGTCTGTTCTACGAGCAGTACTTC

d_call: TRBD2
clone_size: -
v_call: TRBV5-1
j_call: TRBJ2-7
cdr3_aa: CASSTTGTSGRDYEQYF
cdr3_nt: TGCGCCAGCAGCACAACCGGGACTAGCGGGAGGGACTACGAGCAGTACTTC

d_call: -
clone_size: -
v_call: TRBV10-3
j_call: TRBJ2-1
cdr3_aa: CAISEGTFRTSYNEQFF
cdr3_nt: TGTGCCATCAGTGAGGGGACTTTCCGTACCTCCTACAATGAGCAGTTCTTC

d_call: -
clone_size: -
v_call: TRBV5-4
j_call: TRBJ2-5
cdr3_aa: CASSLRETQYF
cdr3_nt: TGTGCCAGCAGCTTGAGAGAGACCCAGTACTTC

d_call: TRBD2
clone_size: medium-sized
v_call: TRBV6-1
j_call: TRBJ2-3
cdr3_aa: CANSLLAGGPNTQYF
cdr3_nt: TGTGCCAACTCGCTCCTAGCGGGAGGGCCAAATACGCAGTATTTT

d_call: TRBD1
clone_size: -
v_call: TRBV28
j_call: TRBJ1-5
cdr3_aa: CASRTGRKLSNQPQHF
cdr3_nt: TGTGCCAGCAGGACAGGGCGTAAGCTTAGCAATCAGCCCCAGCATTTT

d_call: TRBD1
clone_size: -
v_call: TRBV4-1
j_call: TRBJ2-7
cdr3_aa: CASSLGQGAYEQYF
cdr3_nt: TGCGCCAGCAGCCTCGGACAGGGTGCCTACGAGCAGTACTTC

d_call: TRBD1
clone_size: -
v_call: TRBV11-1
j_call: TRBJ1-4
cdr3_aa: CASSLWDRAEKLFF
cdr3_nt: TGTGCCAGCAGCTTATGGGACAGGGCCGAAAAACTGTTTTTT

d_call: -
clone_size: -
v_call: TRBV14
j_call: TRBJ2-2
cdr3_aa: CASSQDRWGNTGELFF
cdr3_nt: TGTGCCAGCAGCCAAGATAGGTGGGGAAACACCGGGGAGCTGTTTTTT

d_call: TRBD2
clone_size: -
v_call: TRBV28
j_call: TRBJ2-3
cdr3_aa: CASSFSSGRRDTQYF
cdr3_nt: TGTGCCAGCAGTTTTTCTAGCGGGAGACGAGATACGCAGTATTTT

d_call: -
clone_size: -
v_call: TRBV5-1
j_call: TRBJ2-1
cdr3_aa: CASSFARAEQFF
cdr3_nt: TGCGCCAGCAGCTTTGCCCGAGCCGAGCAGTTCTTC

d_call: -
clone_size: -
v_call: TRBV5-6
j_call: TRBJ1-2
cdr3_aa: CASSQRTLYGYTF
cdr3_nt: TGTGCCAGCAGCCAGCGGACACTGTATGGCTACACCTTC

d_call: -
clone_size: -
v_call: TRBV5-6
j_call: TRBJ2-7
cdr3_aa: CASSSGSYEQYF
cdr3_nt: TGTGCCAGCAGCTCCGGATCCTACGAGCAGTACTTC

d_call: -
clone_size: -
v_call: TRBV4-1
j_call: TRBJ2-5
cdr3_aa: CASSQKQGETQYF
cdr3_nt: TGCGCCAGCAGCCAAAAGCAGGGAGAGACCCAGTACTTC

d_call: -
clone_size: few
v_call: TRBV30
j_call: TRBJ2-7
cdr3_aa: CAWSVSLEQYF
cdr3_nt: TGTGCCTGGAGTGTATCCCTCGAGCAGTACTTC

d_call: -
clone_size: -
v_call: TRBV28
j_call: TRBJ1-5
cdr3_aa: CASSPGSVGNQPQHF
cdr3_nt: TGTGCCAGCAGTCCGGGATCAGTAGGCAATCAGCCCCAGCATTTT

d_call: -
clone_size: -
v_call: TRBV10-2
j_call: TRBJ2-7
cdr3_aa: CASSEGTTYEQYF
cdr3_nt: TGCGCCAGCAGTGAGGGGACAACCTACGAGCAGTACTTC

d_call: TRBD1
clone_size: -
v_call: TRBV9
j_call: TRBJ2-1
cdr3_aa: CASSEGAEQFF
cdr3_nt: TGTGCCAGCAGCGAGGGGGCCGAGCAGTTCTTC

d_call: -
clone_size: -
v_call: TRBV7-9
j_call: TRBJ1-5
cdr3_aa: CASSLGPQGLGQPQHF
cdr3_nt: TGTGCCAGCAGCCTGGGACCACAGGGATTAGGTCAGCCCCAGCATTTT

d_call: -
clone_size: -
v_call: TRBV7-8
j_call: TRBJ2-1
cdr3_aa: CASSLERTPSYNEQFF
cdr3_nt: TGTGCCAGCAGCTTAGAGCGGACCCCCTCCTACAATGAGCAGTTCTTC